These 9 T cell receptor beta chains share one sample of origin, sequenced in a study of vaccination effects on CD4 cells after COVID-19. Measured with immunoSEQ multiplex PCR; TCRdb has only the in-frame clones, and not every one. The data hold roughly 76,000 clones, with 70% to 75% observed a single time. Their specific antigens are unknown. Sequencing was preceded by expansion of antigen-specific CD4+ T cells with viral peptide pools in the ViraFEST assay. Isolating CD4+ T cells followed more than 9 days of culture. Sequencing was performed on CD4+ T cells from PBMCs cultured with HCoV-229E spike peptides, taken before COVID-19 vaccination. Receptors were obtained from a human donor who received a COVID-19 vaccine.

The rearrangement uses TRBV10-1 and TRBJ2-7; 7 bases line up with TRBD1. Germline assignment: CDR1 WNHNN and CDR2 SYGVQD (reference sequence). The CDR3 runs to 12 residues. J gave up 6 bases and V 6 bases, and 5 bases lay outside the gene matches. The chain's CDR3 is CASRQTGPEQYV. The CDR3 DNA sequence: TGCGCCAGCAGACAGACAGGGCCCGAGCAGTACGTC.

Details on this clone: Germline and junction disagree at one end, which may indicate a read error. This sequence joins TRBV19 and TRBJ1-5; the D is unclear. Per the germline V gene, CDR1 is LNHDA and CDR2 is SQIVND (reference sequence). CDR3 length: 13 residues. The CDR3 DNA reads as TGTGCCAGTAGTGTAGATAGCAATCAGCCCCAGCATTTT. It codes for CASSVDSNQPQHF.

The V and J genes are TRBV7-2 and TRBJ2-5; D is undetermined. V gave up 5 bases and J gave up 1 base, with 11 bases separating them. Germline-derived CDR1 and CDR2 are SGHTA and FQGNSA. The CDR3 spans 14 residues. The CDR3 sequence is CASSELGVQETQYF. In DNA form, the CDR3 reads TGTGCCAGCAGCGAACTCGGAGTCCAAGAGACCCAGTACTTC.

This chain connects TRBV18 to TRBJ1-4, with TRBD1 matching 8 bases. V lost 6 bases and J lost 7; bases outside the gene matches: 10. The length of the CDR3 is 15 residues. Germline CDR1 is KGHSH and CDR2 is LQKENI. The CDR3 sequence: CASSQQWDRSEKLFF. CDR3 nucleotide sequence: TGTGCCAGCTCCCAACAATGGGACAGGTCTGAAAAACTGTTTTTT.

The rearrangement links TRBV10-3 to TRBJ2-3; D call uncertain. CDR1 ENHRY and CDR2 SYGVKD come from the germline V gene. This CDR3 is built from 12 residues. Trimming removed 2 bases from V and 5 bases from J, with 5 bases in between. The CDR3 loop is CAISEGGDTQYF. Written as DNA, the CDR3 is TGTGCCATCAGTGAGGGTGGAGATACGCAGTATTTT.

Only one count was recorded for this clone. The chain joins TRBV3-1 (or the pseudogene TRBV3-2) to TRBJ2-3; a weak D match, TRBD2 (7 bases). The CDR3 length is 14 residues. CDR1 is LGHDT and CDR2 is YNNKEL in the germline V gene (reference sequence). The germline V and J ends were trimmed by 5 bases and 6 bases, with 15 bases remaining between them. The CDR3 loop reads CASSGTGGLDTQYF. CDR3 nucleotide sequence: TGTGCCAGCAGCGGAACGGGGGGCCTGGATACGCAGTATTTT.

This clone was counted only a few times. The chain uses TRBV5-8 and TRBJ1-6; no clear D gene. This CDR3 comprises 16 residues. Trimming removed 6 bases from V and 7 bases from J, with 20 bases in between. CDR1 is SGHTS, CDR2 YDEGEE, per germline. DNA of the CDR3: TGTGCCAGCACCCACGGACGGACGGCGAACAATTCACCCCTCCACTTT. It is translated as CASTHGRTANNSPLHF.

The rearrangement links TRBV29-1 to TRBJ1-2; D may be TRBD1 (5 bases). Trimming removed 4 bases from V and 1 base from J, with 7 bases in between. CDR1 and CDR2 from the germline V gene are SQVTM and ANQGSEA. The CDR3 runs 12 residues. In DNA form, the CDR3 reads TGCAGCGTTGGGGACTTTAACTATGGCTACACCTTC. Protein product: CSVGDFNYGYTF.

The gene calls are TRBV6-1 and TRBJ2-1; D unclear. V was cut by 2 bases and J by 4 bases, with 18 bases left in between. This CDR3 is built from 17 residues. Germline V gives CDR1 MNHNS, CDR2 SASEGT. For the CDR3, the DNA is TGTGCCAGCAGTGAAAGTATAGGACCGCGCCTTTACAATGAGCAGTTCTTC. Its protein product is CASSESIGPRLYNEQFF.